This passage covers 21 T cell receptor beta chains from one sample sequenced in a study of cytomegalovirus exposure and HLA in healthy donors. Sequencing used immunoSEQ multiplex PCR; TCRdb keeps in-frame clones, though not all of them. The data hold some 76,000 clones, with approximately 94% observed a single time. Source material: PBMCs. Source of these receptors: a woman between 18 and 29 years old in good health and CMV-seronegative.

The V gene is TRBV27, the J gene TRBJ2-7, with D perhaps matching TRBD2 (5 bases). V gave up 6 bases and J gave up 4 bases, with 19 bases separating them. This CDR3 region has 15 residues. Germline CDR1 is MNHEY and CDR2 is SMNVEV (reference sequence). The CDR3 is CASRGRGSPNYEQYF. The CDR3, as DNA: TGTGCCAGCAGGGGTCGAGGGAGTCCCAATTACGAGCAGTACTTC.

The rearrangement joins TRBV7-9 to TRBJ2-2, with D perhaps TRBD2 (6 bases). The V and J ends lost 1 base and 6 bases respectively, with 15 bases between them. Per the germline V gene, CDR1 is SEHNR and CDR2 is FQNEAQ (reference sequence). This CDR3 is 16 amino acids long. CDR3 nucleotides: TGTGCCAGCAGCTTAGGCTCCGGGGGAACGGCCGGGGAGCTGTTTTTT. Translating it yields CASSLGSGGTAGELFF.

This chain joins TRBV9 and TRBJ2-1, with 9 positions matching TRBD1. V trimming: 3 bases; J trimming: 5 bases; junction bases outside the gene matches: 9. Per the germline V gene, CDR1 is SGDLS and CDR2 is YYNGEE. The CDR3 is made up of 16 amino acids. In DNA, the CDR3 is TGTGCCAGCAGCGGAACAGGGGGCTCACGAAACAATGAGCAGTTCTTC. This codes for CASSGTGGSRNNEQFF.

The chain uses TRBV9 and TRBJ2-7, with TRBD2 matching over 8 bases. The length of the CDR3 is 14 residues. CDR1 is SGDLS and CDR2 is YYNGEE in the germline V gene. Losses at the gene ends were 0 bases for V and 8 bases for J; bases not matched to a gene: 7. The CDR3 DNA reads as TGTGCCAGCAGCGTAGACAGCGGGAGATCACAGCAGTACTTC. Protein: CASSVDSGRSQQYF. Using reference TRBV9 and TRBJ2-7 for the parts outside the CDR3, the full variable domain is DSGVTQTPKHLITATGQRVTLRCSPRSGDLSVYWYQQSLDQGLQFLIQYYNGEERAKGNILERFSAQQFPDLHSELNLSSLELGDSALYFCASSVDSGRSQQYFGPGTRLTVT.

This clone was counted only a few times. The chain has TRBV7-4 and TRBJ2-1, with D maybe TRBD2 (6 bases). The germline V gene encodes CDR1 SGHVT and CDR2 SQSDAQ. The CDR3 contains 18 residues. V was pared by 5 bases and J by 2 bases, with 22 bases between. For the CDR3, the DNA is TGTGCCAGCAGCCCGCGACTAAATGGAGGGAGTCCCTACAATGAGCAGTTCTTC. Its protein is CASSPRLNGGSPYNEQFF.

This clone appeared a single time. CDR3 loop: CATSRDRTGGIYGYTF. Here the CDR3 DNA reads TGTGCCACCAGCAGAGATCGGACAGGGGGCATCTATGGCTACACCTTC. The chain uses TRBV15 and TRBJ1-2; 11 positions agree with TRBD1. J gave up 4 bases and V 0 bases, and 4 bases lay outside the gene matches. The CDR3 is 16 amino acids. The germline CDR1 and CDR2 sequences are LNHNV and YYDKDF (reference sequence). Supplemented by reference TRBV15 and TRBJ1-2, the full variable domain reads DAMVIQNPRYQVTQFGKPVTLSCSQTLNHNVMYWYQQKSSQAPKLLFHYYDKDFNNEADTPDNFQSRRPNTSFCFLDIRSPGLGDTAMYLCATSRDRTGGIYGYTFGSGTRLTVV.

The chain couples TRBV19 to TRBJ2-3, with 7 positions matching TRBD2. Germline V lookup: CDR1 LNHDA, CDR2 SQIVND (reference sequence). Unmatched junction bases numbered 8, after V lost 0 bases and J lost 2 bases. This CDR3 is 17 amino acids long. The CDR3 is CASSIDRSSGFTDTQYF. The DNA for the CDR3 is TGTGCCAGTAGTATAGATCGGTCTAGCGGATTCACAGATACGCAGTATTTT.

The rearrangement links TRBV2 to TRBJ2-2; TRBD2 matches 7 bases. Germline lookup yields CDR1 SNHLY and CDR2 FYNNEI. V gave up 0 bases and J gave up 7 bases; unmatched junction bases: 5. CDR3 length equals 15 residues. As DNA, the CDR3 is TGTGCCAGCAGTGAAGCGGGAGGGCCTTTCGGGGAGCTGTTTTTT. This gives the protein CASSEAGGPFGELFF. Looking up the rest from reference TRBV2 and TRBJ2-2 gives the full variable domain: EPEVTQTPSHQVTQMGQEVILRCVPISNHLYFYWYRQILGQKVEFLVSFYNNEISEKSEIFDDQFSVERPDGSNFTLKIRSTKLEDSAMYFCASSEAGGPFGELFFGEGSRLTVL.

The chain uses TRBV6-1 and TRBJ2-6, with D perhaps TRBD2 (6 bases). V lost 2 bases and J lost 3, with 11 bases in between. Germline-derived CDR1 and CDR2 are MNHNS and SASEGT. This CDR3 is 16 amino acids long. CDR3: CASSEKAGFGANVLTF. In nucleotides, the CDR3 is TGTGCCAGCAGTGAAAAGGCGGGGTTTGGGGCCAACGTCCTGACTTTC.

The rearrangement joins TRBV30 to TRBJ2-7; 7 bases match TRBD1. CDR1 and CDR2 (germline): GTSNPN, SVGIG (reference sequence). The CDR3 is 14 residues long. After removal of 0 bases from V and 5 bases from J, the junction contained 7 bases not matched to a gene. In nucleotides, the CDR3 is TGTGCCTGGAGTGTACACGGGACAGCTAACGAGCAGTACTTC. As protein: CAWSVHGTANEQYF. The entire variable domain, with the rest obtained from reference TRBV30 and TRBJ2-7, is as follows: SQTIHQWPATLVQPVGSPLSLECTVEGTSNPNLYWYRQAAGRGLQLLFYSVGIGQISSEVPQNLSASRPQDRQFILSSKKLLLSDSGFYLCAWSVHGTANEQYFGPGTRLTVT.

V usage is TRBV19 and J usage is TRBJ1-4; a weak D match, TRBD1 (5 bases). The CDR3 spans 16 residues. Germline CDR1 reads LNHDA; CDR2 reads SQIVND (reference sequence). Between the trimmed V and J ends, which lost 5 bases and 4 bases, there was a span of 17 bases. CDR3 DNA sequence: TGTGCCAGTAGTGGGGGGGGACGGCCTCTTAATGAAAAACTGTTTTTT. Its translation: CASSGGGRPLNEKLFF.

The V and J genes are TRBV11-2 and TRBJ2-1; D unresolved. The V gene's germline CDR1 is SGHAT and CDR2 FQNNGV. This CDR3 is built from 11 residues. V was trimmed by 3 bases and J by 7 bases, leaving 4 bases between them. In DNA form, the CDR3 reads TGTGCCAGCAGCTTCGAGAATGAGCAGTTCTTC. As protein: CASSFENEQFF.

The CDR3 spells CASSFKRDPVYNEQFF. CDR3 nucleotides: TGTGCCAGCAGTTTCAAGCGGGATCCTGTATACAATGAGCAGTTCTTC. V and J are TRBV11-1 and TRBJ2-1, with TRBD2 identical over 7 bases. CDR1 is SGHAT and CDR2 is FQDESV in the germline V gene (reference sequence). V lost 6 bases, J lost 4 bases, and 12 bases stayed unmatched. The CDR3 totals 16 residues.

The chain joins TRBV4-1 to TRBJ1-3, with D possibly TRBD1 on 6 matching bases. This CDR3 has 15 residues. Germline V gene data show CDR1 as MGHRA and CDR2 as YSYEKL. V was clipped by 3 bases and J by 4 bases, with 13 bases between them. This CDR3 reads CASSQGWGQGNTIYF. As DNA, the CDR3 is TGCGCCAGCAGCCAGGGGTGGGGGCAGGGAAACACCATATATTTT.

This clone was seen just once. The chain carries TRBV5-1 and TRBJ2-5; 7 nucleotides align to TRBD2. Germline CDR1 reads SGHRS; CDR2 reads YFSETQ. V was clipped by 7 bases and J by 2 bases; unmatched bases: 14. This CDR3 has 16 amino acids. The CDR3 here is CASGLGHASGQETQYF. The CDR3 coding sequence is TGCGCCAGCGGTCTTGGGCATGCTAGCGGACAAGAGACCCAGTACTTC.

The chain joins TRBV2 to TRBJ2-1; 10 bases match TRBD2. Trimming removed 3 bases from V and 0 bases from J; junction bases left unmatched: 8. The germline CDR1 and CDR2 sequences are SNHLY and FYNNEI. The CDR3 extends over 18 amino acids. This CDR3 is CASSDRASGGRSYNEQFF. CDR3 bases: TGTGCCAGCAGTGATAGGGCTAGCGGGGGCCGCTCCTACAATGAGCAGTTCTTC.

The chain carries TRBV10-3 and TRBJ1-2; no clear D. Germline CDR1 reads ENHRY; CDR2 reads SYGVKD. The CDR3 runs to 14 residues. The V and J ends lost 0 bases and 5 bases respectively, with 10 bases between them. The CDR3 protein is CAISESRGYYGYTF. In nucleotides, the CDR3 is TGTGCCATCAGTGAGTCAAGAGGGTATTATGGCTACACCTTC.

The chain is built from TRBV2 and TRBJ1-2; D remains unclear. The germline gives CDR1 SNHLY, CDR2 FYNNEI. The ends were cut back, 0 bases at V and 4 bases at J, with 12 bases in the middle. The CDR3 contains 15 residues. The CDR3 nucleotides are TGTGCCAGCAGTGAAGCGCTCGGTGAAGCCTATGGCTACACCTTC. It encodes CASSEALGEAYGYTF.

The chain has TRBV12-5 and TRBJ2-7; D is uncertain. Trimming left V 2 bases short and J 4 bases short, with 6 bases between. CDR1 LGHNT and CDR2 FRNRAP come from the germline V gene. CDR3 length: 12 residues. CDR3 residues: CASGLSPYEQYF. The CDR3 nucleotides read TGTGCTAGTGGTTTGTCCCCATACGAGCAGTACTTC.

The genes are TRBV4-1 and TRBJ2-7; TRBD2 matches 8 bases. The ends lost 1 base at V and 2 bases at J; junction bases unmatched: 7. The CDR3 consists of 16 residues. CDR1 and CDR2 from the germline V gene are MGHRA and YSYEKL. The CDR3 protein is CASSQGLAGLTYEQYF. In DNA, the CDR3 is TGCGCCAGCAGCCAAGGATTAGCGGGACTTACCTACGAGCAGTACTTC.

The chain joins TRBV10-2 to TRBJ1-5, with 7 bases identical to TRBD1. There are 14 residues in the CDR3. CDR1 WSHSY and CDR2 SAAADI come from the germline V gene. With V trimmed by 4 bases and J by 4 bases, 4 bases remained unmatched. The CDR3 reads CASSAAGGNQPQHF. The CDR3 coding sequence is TGCGCCAGCAGTGCAGCAGGGGGAAATCAGCCCCAGCATTTT.